The 5 T cell receptor beta chains below come from one sample, sequenced in a study of blood T cell repertoires in COVID-19. Using immunoSEQ multiplex PCR, the repertoire was profiled, and TCRdb retains in-frame clones only, with some absent. The sample holds around 160,000 clones, around 85% seen once. Sequenced sample: peripheral blood. The receptors originated from a woman between 40 and 55 years old with active or convalescent COVID-19.

J is TRBJ1-1 and V is TRBV5-1; tentatively, D is TRBD1 (6 bases). The V end was cut by 4 bases, the J end by 1 base, with 11 bases between. The CDR3 is 14 residues long. From germline, CDR1 is SGHRS and CDR2 YFSETQ. CDR3: CASSPGHQNTEAFF. CDR3 DNA sequence: TGCGCCAGCAGCCCGGGACACCAGAACACTGAAGCTTTCTTT.

As for this clone: Distinct nucleotide sequences in the sample also encode this CDR3. The chain combines TRBV28 with TRBJ2-7, with 9 bases matching TRBD1. The V gene end was trimmed by 3 bases and the J gene end by 1 base; junction bases not matched to a gene: 4. The length of the CDR3 is 15 residues. CDR1 MDHEN and CDR2 SYDVKM come from the germline V gene. CDR3 DNA sequence: TGTGCCAGCAGTTTGGGAGGGACAGGGTCCTACGAGCAGTACTTC. Protein: CASSLGGTGSYEQYF.

The V call is TRBV27, the J call TRBJ2-1; TRBD2 matches at 12 bases. CDR3 size: 16 residues. The trim removed 6 bases at V and 7 bases at J, leaving 10 bases unmatched. Looked up from germline, CDR1 is MNHEY and CDR2 is SMNVEV (reference sequence). The CDR3 reads CASSRTGLAGRNEQFF. CDR3 in DNA: TGTGCCAGCAGCCGAACTGGACTAGCGGGAAGGAATGAGCAGTTCTTC.

This clone was recorded once. DNA of the CDR3: TGCGCCAGCAGCTCCTCGACTAGCGGGGGGCCGGAGTTCTTC. As protein: CASSSSTSGGPEFF. The rearrangement links TRBV5-1 to TRBJ2-1, with 13 bases matching TRBD2. From germline, CDR1 is SGHRS and CDR2 YFSETQ. This CDR3 spans 14 amino acids. V lost 3 bases to trimming and J lost 14 bases; unmatched junction nucleotides: 8.

The chain employs TRBV3-1 (or the pseudogene TRBV3-2) and TRBJ2-2; D perhaps matches TRBD1 (5 bases). V was shortened by 0 bases and J by 4 bases, with 15 bases between the two germline ends. This CDR3 has 17 amino acids. Germline loops: CDR1 LGHDT, CDR2 YNNKEL (reference sequence). In DNA form, the CDR3 reads TGTGCCAGCAGCCAAGATTGGGGCCGGCGGAGCACCGGGGAGCTGTTTTTT. Its translation is CASSQDWGRRSTGELFF.